The clone carrying this T cell receptor beta chain was detected only a few times. Antigen specificity is unknown. The CDR3 spans 12 residues. These data originate in a study of cytomegalovirus exposure and HLA in healthy donors. General study findings and limits: In vitro testing confirmed three CMV-associated chains as specific for CMV antigens.

With 60 Vbeta and 13 Jbeta primers, the PCR was carried out. Sequenced by immunoSEQ multiplex PCR; TCRdb stores in-frame clones only, minus some. The repertoire holds some 150,000 clones, with 82% as singletons. The material sequenced was PBMCs. The chain is built from TRBV12-1 and TRBJ2-7; no DNA check was done on the table's D call, TRBD2. TRBV12-1 is labeled a pseudogene. This sequence originates from a man aged 18 to 35 in good health and CMV-seropositive. CDR3 sequence reads: CASSLGGGEQYF. Written as DNA, the CDR3 is TGTGCCAGCAGCTTGGGGGGGGGAGAGCAGTACTTC.